This TCR beta chain was sequenced for a study of OX40 agonist ivuxolimab in advanced cancers. Study information: The dose of intravenous ivuxolimab that patients received every 2 weeks ranged from 0.01 to 10 mg/kg. Earlier anti-PD-1, anti-PD-L1 or anti-CTLA-4 therapy was permitted; around 40% had received some.

This CDR3 region has 17 residues. Using immunoSEQ multiplex PCR, the repertoire was profiled, and TCRdb retains in-frame clones only, with some absent. The sample consists of fewer than 25,000 clones, around 90% of them appearing once. Sequencing was performed on CD4+ or CD8+ T cells sorted from blood, taken in a trial of the OX40 agonist ivuxolimab. The receptor was derived from an adult with an advanced solid tumor such as melanoma, head and neck, liver or kidney cancer. V usage is TRBV21-1 and J usage is TRBJ2-6; TRBD1, as called in the table, went unchecked against the DNA. TRBV21-1 is listed as a pseudogene. CDR3 in amino acids: CASSGVTGGAGANVLTF. Written as DNA, the CDR3 is TGTGCCAGCAGCGGAGTGACAGGGGGTGCTGGGGCCAACGTCCTGACTTTC.